Listed below are T cell receptor beta chains from one sample, sequenced in a study of blood T cell repertoires in COVID-19. This table comes from immunoSEQ multiplex PCR, and its TCRdb copy is limited to in-frame clones, with some not included. Of under 200,000 clones listed, 88% are singletons. Sequenced sample: peripheral blood. The receptor source for this set is a man aged 40-50 years with active or convalescent COVID-19. CDR3s include the opening cysteine and the closing phenylalanine or tryptophan. D genes are given only for firm matches. Size is omitted from some rows. Given values are once, few, many or a class for expanded clones.

v_gene: TRBV15
d_gene: TRBD1
abundance: NA
len: 14
j_gene: TRBJ1-1
CDR3aa: CATRWGQGWTEAFF
CDR3nt: TGTGCCACCCGTTGGGGACAGGGATGGACTGAAGCTTTCTTT

v_gene: TRBV5-1
d_gene: TRBD2
abundance: NA
len: 16
j_gene: TRBJ2-1
CDR3aa: CASSFLAGGISSEQFF
CDR3nt: TGCGCCAGCAGCTTCTTGGCGGGGGGTATTAGCAGTGAGCAGTTCTTC

v_gene: TRBV27
d_gene: TRBD1
abundance: NA
len: 16
j_gene: TRBJ1-2
CDR3aa: CASSPGPGQGIYGYTF
CDR3nt: TGTGCCAGCAGTCCCGGCCCAGGACAGGGGATATATGGCTACACCTTC

v_gene: TRBV24-1
d_gene: NA
abundance: few
len: 14
j_gene: TRBJ1-2
CDR3aa: CATSDPSARYGYTF
CDR3nt: TGTGCCACCAGTGACCCTTCTGCGAGGTATGGCTACACCTTC

v_gene: TRBV2
d_gene: NA
abundance: NA
len: 15
j_gene: TRBJ1-1
CDR3aa: CASLLEGGKNTEAFF
CDR3nt: TGTGCCAGCCTCCTCGAGGGCGGAAAGAACACTGAAGCTTTCTTT

v_gene: TRBV5-1
d_gene: NA
abundance: NA
len: 15
j_gene: TRBJ2-5
CDR3aa: CASSQAGQKQETQYF
CDR3nt: TGCGCCAGCAGCCAAGCCGGACAGAAGCAAGAGACCCAGTACTTC

v_gene: TRBV4-1
d_gene: TRBD1
abundance: NA
len: 19
j_gene: TRBJ2-3
CDR3aa: CASSQQLSRQGAGTDTQYF
CDR3nt: TGCGCCAGCAGCCAACAATTGAGCCGACAGGGGGCTGGCACAGATACGCAGTATTTT

v_gene: TRBV5-5
d_gene: TRBD1
abundance: few
len: 17
j_gene: TRBJ1-1
CDR3aa: CASSLRPAGQVNTEAFF
CDR3nt: TGTGCCAGCAGCTTGCGGCCGGCGGGACAGGTAAACACTGAAGCTTTCTTT

v_gene: TRBV6-6
d_gene: TRBD1
abundance: NA
len: 16
j_gene: TRBJ1-6
CDR3aa: CASSRRGQGTNSPLHF
CDR3nt: TGTGCCAGCAGTCGACGGGGACAGGGTACGAATTCACCCCTCCACTTT

v_gene: TRBV29-1
d_gene: TRBD1
abundance: NA
len: 12
j_gene: TRBJ2-7
CDR3aa: CSVEQGAVEQYF
CDR3nt: TGCAGCGTTGAACAGGGGGCTGTGGAGCAGTACTTC

v_gene: TRBV6-4
d_gene: NA
abundance: NA
len: 14
j_gene: TRBJ1-6
CDR3aa: CASSRQAYNSPLHF
CDR3nt: TGTGCCAGCAGTCGACAAGCTTATAATTCACCCCTCCACTTT

v_gene: TRBV5-1
d_gene: NA
abundance: NA
len: 13
j_gene: TRBJ2-7
CDR3aa: CASSLVPTREQYF
CDR3nt: TGCGCCAGCAGCTTGGTGCCAACTCGGGAGCAGTACTTC

v_gene: TRBV30
d_gene: TRBD1
abundance: NA
len: 13
j_gene: TRBJ2-7
CDR3aa: CAWSLTGGNEQYF
CDR3nt: TGTGCCTGGAGTTTAACAGGGGGCAACGAGCAGTACTTC

v_gene: TRBV11-2
d_gene: NA
abundance: NA
len: 17
j_gene: TRBJ1-6
CDR3aa: CASSLSQGRLSGSPLHF
CDR3nt: TGTGCCAGCAGCTTAAGTCAGGGGAGACTCTCGGGTTCACCCCTCCACTTT

v_gene: TRBV7-9
d_gene: NA
abundance: NA
len: 17
j_gene: TRBJ2-1
CDR3aa: CASSLGMGQLENNEQFF
CDR3nt: TGTGCCAGCAGCTTAGGAATGGGGCAGTTAGAGAACAATGAGCAGTTCTTC

v_gene: TRBV28
d_gene: NA
abundance: NA
len: 15
j_gene: TRBJ1-3
CDR3aa: CASSFTWRTGNTIYF
CDR3nt: TGTGCCAGCAGTTTCACCTGGAGGACTGGAAACACCATATATTTT

v_gene: TRBV30
d_gene: NA
abundance: NA
len: 14
j_gene: TRBJ2-7
CDR3aa: CAWSSTGRSYEQYF
CDR3nt: TGTGCCTGGAGCTCCACAGGGCGCTCCTACGAGCAGTACTTC

v_gene: TRBV28
d_gene: NA
abundance: NA
len: 15
j_gene: TRBJ1-6
CDR3aa: CACGGGGWGDSPLHF
CDR3nt: TGTGCCTGCGGGGGAGGCGGGTGGGGGGATTCACCCCTCCACTTT

v_gene: TRBV10-3
d_gene: TRBD1
abundance: NA
len: 14
j_gene: TRBJ2-2
CDR3aa: CATGTGLPTGELFF
CDR3nt: TGTGCCACCGGGACAGGCTTACCCACCGGGGAGCTGTTTTTT

v_gene: TRBV3-1/TRBV3-2
d_gene: NA
abundance: NA
len: 15
j_gene: TRBJ1-5
CDR3aa: CASSQGTGNNQPQHF
CDR3nt: TGTGCCAGCAGCCAAGGAACAGGAAACAATCAGCCCCAGCATTTT